What follows are 24 T cell receptor beta chains derived from one specimen sequenced in a study of early T cells in non-severe SARS-CoV-2 infection. TCRdb itself ran the 5' RACE reads through MiXCR, one entry per CDR3 protein. Of about 58,000 distinct CDR3 sequences in the sample, approximately 13% were seen once. The specimen sequenced was whole blood. Source of these receptors: an adult who was a healthcare worker with PCR-confirmed SARS-CoV-2 infection or an uninfected control (not recorded which).

This clonotype appeared many times. This chain uses TRBV2 with TRBJ2-7; TRBD2 might be the D (6 bases). Trimming took 8 bases from V and 2 from J, leaving 7 bases between them. The germline V gene encodes CDR1 SNHLY and CDR2 FYNNEI. The CDR3 runs to 11 residues. The CDR3 spells CASGGAYEQYF. The CDR3 DNA sequence: TGTGCCAGCGGAGGGGCCTACGAGCAGTACTTC.

The chain is built from TRBV19 and TRBJ2-3, with a weak D call TRBD2 (6 bases). The CDR3 covers 15 residues. Germline values: CDR1 LNHDA, CDR2 SQIVND (reference sequence). The V gene lost 4 bases and the J gene lost 0 bases, with 11 bases spanning the gap. CDR3 coding DNA: TGTGCCAGTAGTAGGGTAGCGGAAAGCACAGATACGCAGTATTTT. It encodes CASSRVAESTDTQYF.

This clonotype was picked up many times. V gene TRBV29-1 combines with J gene TRBJ1-1; the D is unclear. With 1 base removed from V and 4 bases from J, the gap between germline ends came to 13 bases. CDR1 is SQVTM, CDR2 ANQGSEA, per germline. The CDR3 spans 14 residues. CDR3 DNA: TGCAGCGTTGAAGGCCGTCGGGGTTCCACTGAAGCTTTCTTT. As protein: CSVEGRRGSTEAFF.

V gene TRBV7-8 combines with J gene TRBJ2-7; D unresolved. V was clipped by 0 bases and J by 9 bases, with 9 bases between them. The CDR3 is 12 amino acids. Germline V gives CDR1 SGHVS, CDR2 FQNEAQ. This chain's CDR3 is CASSLAGLVQYF. CDR3 bases: TGTGCCAGCAGCTTAGCTGGGTTGGTGCAGTACTTC.

This clonotype was counted many times. The DNA for the CDR3 is TGTGCCAGCAGTGGACAGGACAATGAGCAGTTCTTC. Its protein product is CASSGQDNEQFF. J is TRBJ2-1 and V is TRBV2; possibly TRBD1 for D (6 bases). From germline, CDR1 is SNHLY and CDR2 FYNNEI. The CDR3 loop spans 12 amino acids. V was trimmed by 4 bases and J by 5 bases, leaving 6 bases between them.

The count of this clonotype is one. The rearrangement uses TRBV30 and TRBJ2-1; D may be TRBD2 (5 bases). This CDR3 is built from 11 residues. The germline gives CDR1 GTSNPN, CDR2 SVGIG (reference sequence). The ends were cut back, 7 bases at V and 6 bases at J, with 10 bases in the middle. The CDR3 bases are TGTGCCTCCTATAGCGTCAATGAGCAGTTCTTC. Translation: CASYSVNEQFF. The variable domain in full, with the rest retrieved from reference TRBV30 and TRBJ2-1, is SQTIHQWPATLVQPVGSPLSLECTVEGTSNPNLYWYRQAAGRGLQLLFYSVGIGQISSEVPQNLSASRPQDRQFILSSKKLLLSDSGFYLCASYSVNEQFFGPGTRLTVL.

This clonotype was detected ten times or more. The rearrangement uses TRBV2 and TRBJ1-2, with D maybe TRBD1 (5 bases). Trimming stripped 8 bases from V and 3 bases from J, with 19 bases between. CDR1 and CDR2 (germline): SNHLY, FYNNEI. There are 15 residues in the CDR3. CDR3 sequence reads: CASESRGTVYYGYTF. The CDR3 nucleotides are TGTGCCAGCGAGAGTAGGGGAACTGTCTACTATGGCTACACCTTC.

The chain has TRBV5-5 and TRBJ2-2; D is perhaps TRBD2 (5 bases). The V end lost 2 bases, the J end lost 4 bases, and 12 bases lay between the germline ends. CDR3 length equals 15 residues. CDR1 and CDR2 from the germline V gene are SGHKS and YYEKEE (reference sequence). Written as DNA, the CDR3 is TGTGCCAGCAGCTTCGGACTGGTGGGCACCGGGGAGCTGTTTTTT. Translation: CASSFGLVGTGELFF.

This clonotype has a count of ten or more. V and J are TRBV12-3 or TRBV12-4 and TRBJ1-6, with D possibly being TRBD1 (5 bases). This CDR3 is 14 amino acids long. The V end was cut by 2 bases, the J end by 10 bases, with 12 bases between. CDR3 amino acids: CASSLRQSNSPLHF. The CDR3 DNA follows: TGTGCCAGCAGTTTACGACAGTCTAACTCACCCCTCCACTTT.

This clonotype has more than one count but fewer than ten. V is TRBV10-2 and J is TRBJ1-1, with D tentatively TRBD1 (5 bases). Germline V gene sequence: CDR1 WSHSY, CDR2 SAAADI. Trimming took 2 bases from V and 1 from J, leaving 11 bases between them. The length of the CDR3 is 15 residues. Here the CDR3 reads CASSESRGSNTEAFF. CDR3 bases: TGCGCCAGCAGTGAGAGTAGGGGCTCGAACACTGAAGCTTTCTTT.

The chain links TRBV20-1 to TRBJ1-6; no definite D call. V was clipped by 8 bases and J by 6 bases, with 23 bases between them. Germline V gene lookup returns CDR1 DFQATT and CDR2 SNEGSKA (reference sequence). The CDR3 loop spans 16 amino acids. The CDR3 DNA reads as TGCAGTCCTAAAGCGCCTAATAAACCCCCTAATTCACCCCTCCACTTT. Its protein is CSPKAPNKPPNSPLHF.

The chain uses TRBV27 and TRBJ1-6, with D possibly matching TRBD1 (5 bases). The CDR3 is made up of 14 amino acids. Germline-derived CDR1 and CDR2 are MNHEY and SMNVEV (reference sequence). Trimming shortened V by 3 bases and J by 7 bases, and 10 bases separated the two germline ends. The CDR3 DNA follows: TGTGCCAGCAGTTTTAAGGGGAGGAATTCACCCCTCCACTTT. Its protein is CASSFKGRNSPLHF.

This clonotype was observed a handful of times. The J gene is TRBJ2-1, the V gene TRBV2; D not certain. Trimming cost V 2 bases and J 10 bases, with 6 bases left between them. The CDR3 is 11 amino acids. From germline, CDR1 is SNHLY and CDR2 FYNNEI. The CDR3 loop is CASSEYEEQFF. The CDR3 DNA reads TGTGCCAGCAGTGAATATGAGGAGCAGTTCTTC.

This clonotype occurred many times. Here the CDR3 reads CASKLAGVQDTQYF. The DNA for the CDR3 is TGTGCCAGCAAGCTAGCGGGAGTCCAAGATACGCAGTATTTT. The chain recombines TRBV2 with TRBJ2-3; 10 nucleotides agree with TRBD2. Trimming at V came to 7 bases and at J to 5 bases, leaving 6 bases not matched to a gene. CDR1 and CDR2 from the germline V gene are SNHLY and FYNNEI. CDR3 length: 14 residues.

This clonotype was detected a few times. V gene TRBV5-6 combines with J gene TRBJ2-7, with D uncertain. CDR3 length: 14 residues. V dropped 0 bases and J dropped 0 bases, with 7 bases sitting between them. Germline CDR1 and CDR2: SGHDT and YYEEEE. CDR3 amino acids: CASSLGFGSYEQYF. As DNA, the CDR3 is TGTGCCAGCAGCTTGGGGTTTGGCTCCTACGAGCAGTACTTC. The whole variable domain, filled in from reference TRBV5-6 and TRBJ2-7, reads DAGVTQSPTHLIKTRGQQVTLRCSPKSGHDTVSWYQQALGQGPQFIFQYYEEEERQRGNFPDRFSGHQFPNYSSELNVNALLLGDSALYLCASSLGFGSYEQYFGPGTRLTVT.

This clonotype was seen more than once but under ten times. The chain links TRBV20-1 to TRBJ2-3; D possibly uses TRBD1 or TRBD2 (6 bases each). Germline V lookup: CDR1 DFQATT, CDR2 SNEGSKA (reference sequence). Trimming removed 6 bases from V and 3 bases from J, with 16 bases in between. The CDR3 extends over 14 amino acids. The CDR3 DNA sequence: TGCAGTGCCGAAGACGGGGGCTTTACAGATACGCAGTATTTT. Residues: CSAEDGGFTDTQYF.

The rearrangement uses TRBV6-1 and TRBJ1-5; D is undetermined. V lost 4 bases and J lost 7, with 11 bases in between. Germline lookup yields CDR1 MNHNS and CDR2 SASEGT. CDR3 length equals 13 residues. CDR3 sequence: CASSGESRQPQHF. CDR3 nucleotides: TGTGCCAGCAGTGGGGAGTCGAGACAGCCCCAGCATTTT.

This clonotype was seen more than once but under ten times. This chain links TRBV19 with TRBJ1-2; D perhaps matches TRBD1 (6 bases). Trimming took off 3 bases at V and 6 bases at J, with 17 bases between the two ends. Germline V gives CDR1 LNHDA, CDR2 SQIVND (reference sequence). CDR3 size: 15 residues. The CDR3 region has the DNA TGTGCCAGTAGTATCCGCAGGGGAGGGGACCATGGCTACACCTTC. Amino acid sequence: CASSIRRGGDHGYTF. Supplemented by reference TRBV19 and TRBJ1-2, the full variable domain reads DGGITQSPKYLFRKEGQNVTLSCEQNLNHDAMYWYRQDPGQGLRLIYYSQIVNDFQKGDIAEGYSVSREKKESFPLTVTSAQKNPTAFYLCASSIRRGGDHGYTFGSGTRLTVV.

This clonotype occurred a few times. This chain's CDR3 is CASCYSATITDTQYF. DNA for the CDR3: TGTGCCAGCTGTTATTCAGCGACTATCACAGATACGCAGTATTTT. V gene TRBV7-8 combines with J gene TRBJ2-3; D is possibly TRBD2 (5 bases). CDR3 length equals 15 residues. Germline V gene sequence: CDR1 SGHVS, CDR2 FQNEAQ. Trimming removed 8 bases at V and 2 bases at J, with 17 bases between.

By sample share, this clonotype is medium-sized (0.01 to 0.1%). The chain uses TRBV20-1 and TRBJ2-1; D gene unclear. From germline, CDR1 is DFQATT and CDR2 SNEGSKA (reference sequence). The CDR3 is 10 residues long. V lost 5 bases and J lost 7, with 6 bases in between. The CDR3 nucleotides read TGCAGTGCTCTCCGTAATGAGCAGTTCTTC. Residues: CSALRNEQFF.

The chain employs TRBV28 and TRBJ2-1; a possible D gene is TRBD2 (6 bases). There are 15 residues in the CDR3. Deletions cut 4 bases from V and 3 bases from J, with 13 bases between. The germline CDR1 and CDR2 sequences are MDHEN and SYDVKM. CDR3 region: CASSSTAGRYNEQFF. CDR3 DNA: TGTGCCAGCAGTTCGACGGCGGGACGCTACAATGAGCAGTTCTTC.

This clonotype was picked up a small number of times. The genes are TRBV28 and TRBJ2-4; D possibly corresponds to TRBD2 (6 bases). CDR3 length equals 13 residues. The germline CDR1 and CDR2 sequences are MDHEN and SYDVKM. Trimming left V 2 bases short and J 8 bases short, with 10 bases between. In DNA, the CDR3 is TGTGCCAGCAGTTTAGGAGGGAGATACATTCAGTACTTC. This translates into CASSLGGRYIQYF.

This clonotype has a count of ten or more. V and J are TRBV28 and TRBJ2-7; D uncertain. The CDR3 has 13 residues. Germline-derived CDR1 and CDR2 are MDHEN and SYDVKM. V shed 6 bases and J shed 3 bases, with 12 bases lying between them. The CDR3 sequence: CASSNGPGYEQYF. The DNA for the CDR3 is TGTGCCAGCAGCAACGGACCGGGCTACGAGCAGTACTTC.

The rearrangement uses TRBV7-3 and TRBJ2-7, with no clear D. Germline CDR1 and CDR2: SGHTA and FQGTGA. The V end was cut by 1 base, the J end by 7 bases, with 11 bases between. This CDR3 has 13 amino acids. CDR3 residues: CASSLRLGGEQYF. As DNA, the CDR3 is TGTGCCAGCAGCTTAAGGCTAGGTGGGGAGCAGTACTTC. Variable domain in full (rest from reference TRBV7-3 and TRBJ2-7): GAGVSQTPSNKVTEKGKYVELRCDPISGHTALYWYRQSLGQGPEFLIYFQGTGAADDSGLPNDRFFAVRPEGSVSTLKIQRTERGDSAVYLCASSLRLGGEQYFGPGTRLTVT.